These 32 T cell receptor beta chains share one sample of origin, sequenced in a study of cytomegalovirus exposure and HLA in healthy donors. The PCR employed 60 Vbeta primers together with 13 Jbeta primers. The data were produced by immunoSEQ multiplex PCR, yet TCRdb's version contains in-frame clones alone and is incomplete. The table has over 120,000 clones, 65% to 85% seen once. Sequencing used PBMCs. All receptors derive from a man aged 50 to 59 in good health and CMV-seronegative.

V is TRBV7-6 and J is TRBJ2-7, with 8 bases identical to TRBD2. CDR3 length equals 15 residues. V lost 1 base, J lost 2 bases, and 4 bases stayed unmatched. Germline values: CDR1 SGHVS, CDR2 FNYEAQ. This CDR3 reads CASSLGSGGAYEQYF. The CDR3 nucleotides read TGTGCCAGCAGCTTAGGCTCGGGGGGGGCCTACGAGCAGTACTTC.

This sequence joins TRBV5-6 and TRBJ2-1, with 7 bases identical to TRBD1. With 3 bases clipped from V and 10 bases from J, the junction kept 4 bases outside the gene matches. The CDR3 extends over 12 amino acids. Germline V gene data show CDR1 as SGHDT and CDR2 as YYEEEE. The CDR3 nucleotides read TGTGCCAGCAGCTCCGACAGGGACGAGCAGTTCTTC. It yields the protein CASSSDRDEQFF.

This rearrangement joins TRBV5-1 to TRBJ1-1; D gene ambiguous. The CDR3 runs to 14 residues. CDR1 SGHRS and CDR2 YFSETQ come from the germline V gene. Trimming took off 1 base at V and 1 base at J, with 8 bases between the two ends. DNA for the CDR3: TGCGCCAGCAGCTTGATCGGGGAGAACACTGAAGCTTTCTTT. It translates to CASSLIGENTEAFF.

The chain couples TRBV9 to TRBJ2-1; D call uncertain. CDR1 and CDR2 (germline): SGDLS, YYNGEE. The CDR3 loop spans 15 amino acids. V shed 0 bases and J shed 0 bases, with 7 bases lying between them. The CDR3 coding sequence is TGTGCCAGCAGCGTAGGACTGAGCTCCTACAATGAGCAGTTCTTC. Translating it yields CASSVGLSSYNEQFF.

V usage is TRBV19 and J usage is TRBJ2-3; 8 positions match TRBD2. Germline V CDR1 and CDR2: LNHDA, SQIVND (reference sequence). The ends lost 5 bases at V and 5 bases at J; junction bases unmatched: 9. The CDR3 totals 15 residues. The CDR3 DNA sequence: TGTGCCAGTAGTTCGACCGGGACTAGAAGAGATACGCAGTATTTT. Translated, it gives CASSSTGTRRDTQYF. Looking up the rest from reference TRBV19 and TRBJ2-3 gives the full variable domain: DGGITQSPKYLFRKEGQNVTLSCEQNLNHDAMYWYRQDPGQGLRLIYYSQIVNDFQKGDIAEGYSVSREKKESFPLTVTSAQKNPTAFYLCASSSTGTRRDTQYFGPGTRLTVL.

The chain has TRBV5-4 and TRBJ1-4, with 8 bases identical to TRBD1. The CDR3 is made up of 15 amino acids. CDR1 and CDR2 from the germline V gene are SGHNT and YYREEE (reference sequence). J lost 4 bases, V lost 4 bases, and 6 bases had no gene match. In DNA form, the CDR3 reads TGTGCCAGCAGCAAGGGACAGGAAATTAATGAAAAACTGTTTTTT. Amino acids: CASSKGQEINEKLFF.

The rearrangement joins TRBV5-4 to TRBJ2-7; 9 bases align to TRBD2. The CDR3 extends over 15 amino acids. The germline gives CDR1 SGHNT, CDR2 YYREEE (reference sequence). J lost 6 bases, V lost 0 bases, and 7 bases had no gene match. The CDR3 protein is CASSLEGGRDLEQYF. The CDR3 region has the DNA TGTGCCAGCAGCTTGGAGGGCGGGAGGGACCTCGAGCAGTACTTC. Full variable domain (missing parts from reference TRBV5-4 and TRBJ2-7): ETGVTQSPTHLIKTRGQQVTLRCSSQSGHNTVSWYQQALGQGPQFIFQYYREEENGRGNFPPRFSGLQFPNYSSELNVNALELDDSALYLCASSLEGGRDLEQYFGPGTRLTVT.

This clone showed up just once. V usage is TRBV5-1 and J usage is TRBJ2-1; 8 nucleotides line up with TRBD2. V was clipped by 1 base and J by 10 bases; unmatched bases: 13. This CDR3 has 16 residues. Germline V gene lookup returns CDR1 SGHRS and CDR2 YFSETQ. CDR3 residues: CASSLRSGSAEGEQFF. CDR3 sequence (DNA): TGCGCCAGCAGCTTGAGGAGCGGGAGCGCCGAGGGGGAGCAGTTCTTC.

V usage is TRBV27 and J usage is TRBJ2-7, with D unresolved. Germline V lookup: CDR1 MNHEY, CDR2 SMNVEV (reference sequence). The germline V and J ends were trimmed by 2 bases and 7 bases, with 12 bases remaining between them. This CDR3 contains 13 residues. The CDR3 DNA reads as TGTGCCAGCAGTTTAGCTTCCGGAGAGGAGCAGTACTTC. Its protein is CASSLASGEEQYF.

This sequence joins TRBV11-3 and TRBJ1-3; perhaps TRBD1 as D (6 bases). Germline CDR1 is SGHNT and CDR2 is YENEEA. The length of the CDR3 is 13 residues. Trimming pared 7 bases from V and 2 bases from J, leaving 9 bases between. The CDR3 coding sequence is TGTGCCAGCACCGGACAGACTGGAAACACCATATATTTT. Residues: CASTGQTGNTIYF.

In nucleotides, the CDR3 is TGCGCCAGCAGCTTGTTTAGCGGGAGCTCCTACAATGAGCAGTTCTTC. This gives the protein CASSLFSGSSYNEQFF. This chain uses TRBV5-1 with TRBJ2-1; 9 nucleotides match TRBD2. The CDR3 is made up of 16 amino acids. V dropped 1 base and J dropped 0; count of bases not matched to a gene: 2. The V gene's germline CDR1 is SGHRS and CDR2 YFSETQ.

The chain carries TRBV27 and TRBJ1-1, with 8 bases matching TRBD1. After removal of 2 bases from V and 6 bases from J, the junction contained 11 bases not matched to a gene. CDR1 and CDR2 (germline): MNHEY, SMNVEV (reference sequence). This CDR3 region has 16 residues. The CDR3 protein is CASSLKGQGAVAEAFF. CDR3 bases: TGTGCCAGCAGTTTAAAGGGGCAGGGGGCTGTCGCTGAAGCTTTCTTT.

The chain combines TRBV11-3 with TRBJ2-1, with 9 bases fitting TRBD1. The CDR3 runs 14 residues. Germline V gene data show CDR1 as SGHNT and CDR2 as YENEEA. J lost 10 bases, V lost 2 bases, and 6 bases had no gene match. As DNA, the CDR3 is TGTGCCAGCAGCTTATCCGGGACAGGGACCGAGCAGTTCTTC. As protein: CASSLSGTGTEQFF.

The chain recombines TRBV30 with TRBJ1-3; no clear D. Trimming took 1 base from V and 3 from J, leaving 10 bases between them. Germline V gene data show CDR1 as GTSNPN and CDR2 as SVGIG (reference sequence). The CDR3 runs 14 residues. CDR3 in DNA: TGTGCCTGGAGTGGGGGAGGGAGTGGAAACACCATATATTTT. Translated: CAWSGGGSGNTIYF.

In its sample, this clone was seen once. The J gene is TRBJ2-1, the V gene TRBV30, with 12 nucleotides matching TRBD2. The CDR3 is 17 amino acids. V shed 1 base and J 4 bases; nucleotides not matched to a gene: 8. Germline CDR1 reads GTSNPN; CDR2 reads SVGIG (reference sequence). CDR3 loop: CAWSAMTSGSPYNEQFF. CDR3 bases: TGTGCCTGGAGTGCCATGACTAGCGGGAGCCCTTACAATGAGCAGTTCTTC. The full variable domain, with the rest looked up from reference TRBV30 and TRBJ2-1, is SQTIHQWPATLVQPVGSPLSLECTVEGTSNPNLYWYRQAAGRGLQLLFYSVGIGQISSEVPQNLSASRPQDRQFILSSKKLLLSDSGFYLCAWSAMTSGSPYNEQFFGPGTRLTVL.

A few counts support this clone. This chain uses TRBV7-2 with TRBJ2-3; a possible D gene is TRBD2 (6 bases). CDR3 length: 14 amino acids. Deletions cut 0 bases from V and 5 bases from J, with 9 bases between. Germline loops: CDR1 SGHTA, CDR2 FQGNSA. The CDR3 DNA sequence: TGTGCCAGCAGCTTAGCGGGGGGAAGAGATACGCAGTATTTT. Protein product: CASSLAGGRDTQYF.

The rearrangement links TRBV18 to TRBJ2-7, with a tentative D call TRBD1 (6 bases). Germline V gene lookup returns CDR1 KGHSH and CDR2 LQKENI. This CDR3 has 14 amino acids. V was clipped by 2 bases and J by 2 bases, with 10 bases between them. The CDR3 loop is CASSPSPGAYEQYF. The DNA for the CDR3 is TGTGCCAGCTCACCATCCCCAGGGGCCTACGAGCAGTACTTC.

The gene calls are TRBV5-8 and TRBJ1-4, with 7 bases aligning to TRBD1. V was clipped by 3 bases and J by 5 bases; unmatched bases: 4. The CDR3 consists of 14 residues. Germline CDR1 and CDR2: SGHTS and YDEGEE. The CDR3 spells CASSSGQPNEKLFF. The CDR3 DNA sequence: TGTGCCAGCAGCTCGGGACAGCCAAATGAAAAACTGTTTTTT.

The J gene is TRBJ1-5, the V gene TRBV2; D not resolved. Trimming left V 1 base short and J 3 bases short, with 7 bases between. The germline V gene encodes CDR1 SNHLY and CDR2 FYNNEI. The CDR3 totals 14 residues. CDR3 DNA sequence: TGTGCCAGCAGTGAAGGGAGTTACAATCAGCCCCAGCATTTT. Translated: CASSEGSYNQPQHF.

V is TRBV27 and J is TRBJ2-7; 9 bases line up with TRBD1. This CDR3 comprises 13 residues. Germline V gives CDR1 MNHEY, CDR2 SMNVEV (reference sequence). The V gene end was trimmed by 6 bases and the J gene end by 4 bases; junction bases not matched to a gene: 4. DNA for the CDR3: TGTGCCAGCAGGGGGACAGGGAGGTACGAGCAGTACTTC. This encodes CASRGTGRYEQYF.

This clone has only a few counts. The rearrangement uses TRBV19 and TRBJ2-5; D possibly corresponds to TRBD2 (6 bases). The CDR3 is made up of 13 amino acids. Between the trimmed V and J ends, which lost 7 bases and 4 bases, there was a span of 13 bases. The germline V gene has CDR1 LNHDA and CDR2 SQIVND (reference sequence). CDR3 in DNA: TGTGCCAGTACCCACCTGGGAGGAGAGACCCAGTACTTC. Residues: CASTHLGGETQYF.

The chain joins TRBV5-7 to TRBJ2-3; TRBD2 agrees at 13 bases. TRBV5-7 belongs to the ORF category, with a function that is uncertain. This CDR3 has 18 amino acids. J was trimmed by 4 bases and V by 0 bases; bases with no gene match: 8. The CDR3 DNA follows: TGTGCCAGCAGCTTGGTACTACTAGCGGGGGGGCCCGCAGATACGCAGTATTTT. Residues: CASSLVLLAGGPADTQYF.

The V and J genes are TRBV19 and TRBJ1-3; D may be TRBD1 (5 bases). CDR1 is LNHDA, CDR2 SQIVND, per germline (reference sequence). The CDR3 has 17 residues. Trimming cost V 6 bases and J 0 bases, with 18 bases left between them. Here the CDR3 DNA reads TGTGCCAGTAGCCGCCCCGGGGGGGAACGCTCTGGAAACACCATATATTTT. Its translation is CASSRPGGERSGNTIYF.

The J gene is TRBJ2-3, the V gene TRBV10-3, with D tentatively TRBD2 (6 bases). This CDR3 has 15 amino acids. V was cut by 7 bases and J by 2 bases, with 16 bases left in between. Germline CDR1 and CDR2: ENHRY and SYGVKD. Here the CDR3 DNA reads TGTGCCATCAACCTACTAGCTATTTTCACAGATACGCAGTATTTT. Amino acids: CAINLLAIFTDTQYF.

This clone was recorded only once. V gene TRBV19 combines with J gene TRBJ2-1, with 8 nucleotides matching TRBD1. The CDR3 sequence is 12 residues long. From germline, CDR1 is LNHDA and CDR2 SQIVND (reference sequence). J was trimmed by 8 bases and V by 6 bases; bases with no gene match: 3. In DNA form, the CDR3 reads TGTGCCAGTAGGACAGGGGTCGATGAGCAGTTCTTC. The encoded protein is CASRTGVDEQFF.

The rearrangement links TRBV19 to TRBJ1-3, with a tentative D call TRBD1 (5 bases). The germline V gene encodes CDR1 LNHDA and CDR2 SQIVND (reference sequence). Trimming removed 6 bases at V and 0 bases at J, with 12 bases between. The CDR3 spans 15 residues. For the CDR3, the DNA is TGTGCCAGTAGCTCCCAGGGCAACTCTGGAAACACCATATATTTT. It is translated as CASSSQGNSGNTIYF.

The rearrangement links TRBV27 to TRBJ2-7; D remains unclear. The CDR3 totals 15 residues. Looked up from germline, CDR1 is MNHEY and CDR2 is SMNVEV (reference sequence). With 2 bases removed from V and 1 base from J, the gap between germline ends came to 12 bases. The CDR3 coding sequence is TGTGCCAGCAGTTTAATAGCCGCCTCTTCCTACGAGCAGTACTTC. It encodes CASSLIAASSYEQYF.

This clone was detected only once. V gene TRBV7-7 combines with J gene TRBJ2-5; D may be TRBD1 (6 bases). Germline CDR1 and CDR2: SSHAT and FNYEAQ (reference sequence). V was clipped by 0 bases and J by 0 bases, with 11 bases between them. The CDR3 is made up of 16 amino acids. CDR3 region: CASSLAARGYQETQYF. DNA for the CDR3: TGTGCCAGCAGCTTAGCCGCCAGGGGTTACCAAGAGACCCAGTACTTC. Full variable domain (missing parts from reference TRBV7-7 and TRBJ2-5): GAGVSQSPRYKVTKRGQDVTLRCDPISSHATLYWYQQALGQGPEFLTYFNYEAQPDKSGLPSDRFSAERPEGSISTLTIQRTEQRDSAMYRCASSLAARGYQETQYFGPGTRLLVL.

This clone was found once. The J gene is TRBJ1-6, the V gene TRBV6-5; TRBD1 aligns across 9 bases. CDR3 length equals 14 residues. CDR1 and CDR2 from the germline V gene are MNHEY and SVGAGI. Trimming at V came to 5 bases and at J to 8 bases, leaving 4 bases not matched to a gene. CDR3: CASSLGQGDSPLHF. The CDR3, as DNA: TGTGCCAGCAGTCTGGGACAGGGAGATTCACCCCTCCACTTT.

The chain uses TRBV14 and TRBJ1-2; possible D gene TRBD1, 5 bases. The CDR3 totals 13 residues. The V and J ends lost 1 base and 10 bases respectively, with 13 bases between them. Germline-derived CDR1 and CDR2 are SGHDN and FVKESK. The CDR3, as DNA: TGTGCCAGCAGCCAAGTCAGGGTGAATGACTACACCTTC. Translating it yields CASSQVRVNDYTF.

CDR3 amino acids: CASSDTGGTQGNEQFF. The CDR3 nucleotides are TGCGCCAGCAGTGATACAGGGGGAACCCAGGGCAATGAGCAGTTCTTC. V gene TRBV10-1 combines with J gene TRBJ2-1, with 8 bases matching TRBD1. This CDR3 is built from 16 residues. With 3 bases clipped from V and 6 bases from J, the junction kept 10 bases outside the gene matches. Germline V CDR1 and CDR2: WNHNN, SYGVQD (reference sequence).

The genes are TRBV6-6 and TRBJ1-5, with 7 bases aligning to TRBD1. The CDR3 extends over 12 amino acids. The germline CDR1 and CDR2 sequences are MNHNY and SVGAGI (reference sequence). Unmatched junction bases numbered 0, after V lost 5 bases and J lost 5 bases. CDR3 coding DNA: TGTGCCAGCAGTGGACAGGATCAGCCCCAGCATTTT. It encodes CASSGQDQPQHF.